Included here is one TCR beta chain sequence, with context. What it binds is unknown. This sample is drawn from a study of T-cell memory formation after mild COVID-19. CDR1 and CDR2 (germline): PRHDT, FYEKMQ (reference sequence). This CDR3 is 16 amino acids long. V was shortened by 2 bases and J by 0 bases, with 12 bases between the two germline ends. TCRdb re-derived calls from the 5' RACE reads in MiXCR, one entry per CDR3 protein. The sample carries just under 550,000 distinct CDR3 sequences, roughly 22% recorded once. Findings and limits, study-wide: A balance of CD4 and CD8 characterized clones contracting day 15 to 85, whereas later expanders leaned CD4+.

V gene TRBV13 combines with J gene TRBJ2-3; D assignment may be TRBD1 or TRBD2 (5 bases each). The sequencing input was PBMCs or a T cell subset sorted from them (not recorded which). The origin of this receptor is an adult woman who had mild COVID-19 (a few samples of this study predate the infection). Cell type and time point are not known. The DNA for the CDR3 is TGTGCCAGCAGCTTACCCGGGACCCGGAGCACAGATACGCAGTATTTT. It translates to CASSLPGTRSTDTQYF.